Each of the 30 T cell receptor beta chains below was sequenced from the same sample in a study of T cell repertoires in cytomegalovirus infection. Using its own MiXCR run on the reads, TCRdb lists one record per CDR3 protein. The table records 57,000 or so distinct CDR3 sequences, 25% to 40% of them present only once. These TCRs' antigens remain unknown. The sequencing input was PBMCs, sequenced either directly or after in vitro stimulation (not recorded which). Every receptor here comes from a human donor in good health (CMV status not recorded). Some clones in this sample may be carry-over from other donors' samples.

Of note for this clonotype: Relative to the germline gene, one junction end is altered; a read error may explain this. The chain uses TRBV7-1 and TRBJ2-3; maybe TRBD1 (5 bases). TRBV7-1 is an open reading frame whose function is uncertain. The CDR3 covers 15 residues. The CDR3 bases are TGTGCCAACAGCTGGGGCACAGGAATGGCAGATACGCAGTATTTT. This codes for CANSWGTGMADTQYF.

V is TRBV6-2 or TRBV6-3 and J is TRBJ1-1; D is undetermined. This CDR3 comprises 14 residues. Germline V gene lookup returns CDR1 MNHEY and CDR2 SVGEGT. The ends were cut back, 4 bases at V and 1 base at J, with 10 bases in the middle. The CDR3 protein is CASSSLKKNTEAFF. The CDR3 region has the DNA TGTGCCAGCAGTTCCCTCAAGAAGAACACTGAAGCTTTCTTT.

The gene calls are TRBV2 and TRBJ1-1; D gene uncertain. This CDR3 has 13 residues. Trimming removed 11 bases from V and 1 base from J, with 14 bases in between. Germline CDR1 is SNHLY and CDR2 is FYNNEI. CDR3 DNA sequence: TGTGCCTCATTGGGGTATCGGAACACTGAAGCTTTCTTT. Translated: CASLGYRNTEAFF.

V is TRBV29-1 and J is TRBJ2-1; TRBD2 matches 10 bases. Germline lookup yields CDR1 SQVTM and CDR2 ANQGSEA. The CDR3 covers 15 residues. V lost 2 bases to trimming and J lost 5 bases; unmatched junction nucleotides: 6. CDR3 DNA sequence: TGCAGCGTTGAATTAGCGGGGGGCCCCCACAATGAGCAGTTCTTC. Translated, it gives CSVELAGGPHNEQFF.

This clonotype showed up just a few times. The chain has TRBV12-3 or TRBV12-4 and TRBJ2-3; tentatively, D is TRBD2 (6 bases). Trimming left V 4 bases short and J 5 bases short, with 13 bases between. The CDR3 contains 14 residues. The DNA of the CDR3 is TGTGCCAGCAGTTGGAGGGTCCGCAGAGATACGCAGTATTTT. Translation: CASSWRVRRDTQYF.

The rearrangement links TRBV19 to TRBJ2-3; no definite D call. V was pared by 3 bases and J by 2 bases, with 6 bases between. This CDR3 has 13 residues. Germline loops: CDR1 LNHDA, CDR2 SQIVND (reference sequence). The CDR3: CASSIPFTDTQYF. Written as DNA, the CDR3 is TGTGCCAGTAGTATTCCCTTCACAGATACGCAGTATTTT.

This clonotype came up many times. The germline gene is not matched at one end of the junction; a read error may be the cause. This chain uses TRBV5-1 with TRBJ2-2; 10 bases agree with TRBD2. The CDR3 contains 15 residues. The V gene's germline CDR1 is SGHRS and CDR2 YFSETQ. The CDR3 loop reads CASSTGLADTGELFF. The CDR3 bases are TGTGCCAGCAGCACTGGACTAGCGGACACCGGGGAGCTGTTTTTT.

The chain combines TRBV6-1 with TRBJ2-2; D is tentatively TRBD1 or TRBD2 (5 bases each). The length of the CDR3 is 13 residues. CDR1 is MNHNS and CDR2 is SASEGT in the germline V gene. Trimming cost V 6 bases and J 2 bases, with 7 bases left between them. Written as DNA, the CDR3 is TGTGCCAGCAGCCGGGACAACACCGGGGAGCTGTTTTTT. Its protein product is CASSRDNTGELFF.

CDR3 residues: CASSLYNRNTGELFF. In DNA form, the CDR3 reads TGTGCCAGCAGTTTGTACAATCGGAACACCGGGGAGCTGTTTTTT. The chain couples TRBV12-3 or TRBV12-4 to TRBJ2-2; D is uncertain. Trimming removed 3 bases from V and 1 base from J, with 9 bases in between. The CDR3 is 15 residues long.

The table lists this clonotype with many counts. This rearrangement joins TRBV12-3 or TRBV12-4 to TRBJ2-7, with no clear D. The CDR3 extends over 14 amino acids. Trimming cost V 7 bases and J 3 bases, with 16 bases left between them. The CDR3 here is CASTPAERGYEQYF. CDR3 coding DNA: TGTGCCAGCACCCCCGCGGAGAGAGGCTACGAGCAGTACTTC.

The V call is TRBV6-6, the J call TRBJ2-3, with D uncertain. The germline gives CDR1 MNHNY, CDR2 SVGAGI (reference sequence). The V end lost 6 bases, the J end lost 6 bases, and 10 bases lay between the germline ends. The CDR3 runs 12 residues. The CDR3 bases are TGTGCCAGCAGGACCGTTGGGGATACGCAGTATTTT. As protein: CASRTVGDTQYF.

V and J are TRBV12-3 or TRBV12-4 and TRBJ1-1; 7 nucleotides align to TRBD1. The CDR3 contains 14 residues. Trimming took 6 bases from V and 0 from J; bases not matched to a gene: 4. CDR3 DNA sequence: TGTGCCAGCAGCACGGGACAGCTGAACACTGAAGCTTTCTTT. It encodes CASSTGQLNTEAFF.

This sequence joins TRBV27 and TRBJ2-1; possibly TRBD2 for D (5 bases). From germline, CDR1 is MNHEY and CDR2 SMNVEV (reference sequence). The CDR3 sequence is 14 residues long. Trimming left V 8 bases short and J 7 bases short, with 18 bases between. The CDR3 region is CASYSGGLLNEQFF. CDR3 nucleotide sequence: TGTGCCAGCTACAGTGGCGGGCTATTGAATGAGCAGTTCTTC.

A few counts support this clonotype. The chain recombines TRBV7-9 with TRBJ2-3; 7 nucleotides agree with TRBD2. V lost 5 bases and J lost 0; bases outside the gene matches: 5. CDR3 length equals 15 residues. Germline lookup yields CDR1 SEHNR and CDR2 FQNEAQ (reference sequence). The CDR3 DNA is TGTGCCAGCAGCCCAACAGCGGGAAGCACAGATACGCAGTATTTT. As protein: CASSPTAGSTDTQYF. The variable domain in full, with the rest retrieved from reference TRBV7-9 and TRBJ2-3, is DTGVSQNPRHKITKRGQNVTFRCDPISEHNRLYWYRQTLGQGPEFLTYFQNEAQLEKSRLLSDRFSAERPKGSFSTLEIQRTEQGDSAMYLCASSPTAGSTDTQYFGPGTRLTVL.

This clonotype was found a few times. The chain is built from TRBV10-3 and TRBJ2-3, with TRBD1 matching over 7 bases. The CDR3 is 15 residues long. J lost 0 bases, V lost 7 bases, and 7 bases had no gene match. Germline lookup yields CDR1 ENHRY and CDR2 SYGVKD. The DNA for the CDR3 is TGTGCCATCACTTGGGACAGATCTAGCACAGATACGCAGTATTTT. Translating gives CAITWDRSSTDTQYF.

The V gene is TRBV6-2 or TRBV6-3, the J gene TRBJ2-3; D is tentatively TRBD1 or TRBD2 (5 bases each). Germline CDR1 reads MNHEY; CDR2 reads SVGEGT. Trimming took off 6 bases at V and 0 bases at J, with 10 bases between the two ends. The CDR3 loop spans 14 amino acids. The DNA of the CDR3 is TGTGCCAGCAGATGGGACCTGAGCACAGATACGCAGTATTTT. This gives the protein CASRWDLSTDTQYF.

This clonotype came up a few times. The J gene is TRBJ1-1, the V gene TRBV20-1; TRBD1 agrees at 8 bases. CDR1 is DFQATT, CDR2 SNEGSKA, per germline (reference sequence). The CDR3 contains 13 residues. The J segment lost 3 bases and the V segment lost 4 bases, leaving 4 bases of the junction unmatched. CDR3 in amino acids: CSATTGGDTEAFF. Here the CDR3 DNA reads TGCAGTGCTACAACAGGGGGTGACACTGAAGCTTTCTTT.

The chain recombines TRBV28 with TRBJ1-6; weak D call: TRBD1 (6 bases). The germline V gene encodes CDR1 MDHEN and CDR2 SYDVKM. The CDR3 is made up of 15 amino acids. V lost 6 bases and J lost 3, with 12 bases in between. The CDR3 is CASRGAAGYNSPLHF. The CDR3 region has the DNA TGTGCCAGCAGGGGGGCCGCGGGCTATAATTCACCCCTCCACTTT.

CDR3 coding DNA: TGTGCCAGCAGTTCGAGCTGGGGGGAAGCTTTCTTT. Amino acid sequence: CASSSSWGEAFF. The chain recombines TRBV28 with TRBJ1-1; the D gene is possibly TRBD1 (5 bases). The germline V gene encodes CDR1 MDHEN and CDR2 SYDVKM. The CDR3 extends over 12 amino acids. V lost 4 bases and J 8 bases, leaving 11 bases between the germline ends.

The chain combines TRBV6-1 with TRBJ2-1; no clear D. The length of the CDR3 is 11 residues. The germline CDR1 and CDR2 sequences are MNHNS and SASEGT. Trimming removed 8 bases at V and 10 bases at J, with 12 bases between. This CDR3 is CASARPREQFF. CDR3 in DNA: TGTGCCAGCGCCCGCCCTAGAGAGCAGTTCTTC.

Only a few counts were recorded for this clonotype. The DNA of the CDR3 is TGCAGTGCTAGAGATACAGGGATGAGCTCTGGAAACACCATATATTTT. This encodes CSARDTGMSSGNTIYF. This chain links TRBV20-1 with TRBJ1-3; perhaps TRBD1 as D (6 bases). This CDR3 is built from 16 residues. The germline gives CDR1 DFQATT, CDR2 SNEGSKA (reference sequence). The V and J ends lost 0 bases and 0 bases respectively, with 12 bases between them.

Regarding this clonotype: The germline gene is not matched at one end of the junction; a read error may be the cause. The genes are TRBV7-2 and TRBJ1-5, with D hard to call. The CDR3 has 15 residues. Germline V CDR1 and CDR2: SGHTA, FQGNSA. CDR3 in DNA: TGTGCCAGCGGCTTAATGGGATGGGGCAATCAGCCCCAGCATTTT. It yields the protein CASGLMGWGNQPQHF.

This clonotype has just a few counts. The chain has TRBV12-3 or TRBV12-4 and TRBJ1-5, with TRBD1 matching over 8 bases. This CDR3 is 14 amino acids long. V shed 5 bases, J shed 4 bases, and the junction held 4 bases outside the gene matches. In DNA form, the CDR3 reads TGTGCCAGCAGTGGGGGACAGGAGAATCAGCCCCAGCATTTT. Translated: CASSGGQENQPQHF.

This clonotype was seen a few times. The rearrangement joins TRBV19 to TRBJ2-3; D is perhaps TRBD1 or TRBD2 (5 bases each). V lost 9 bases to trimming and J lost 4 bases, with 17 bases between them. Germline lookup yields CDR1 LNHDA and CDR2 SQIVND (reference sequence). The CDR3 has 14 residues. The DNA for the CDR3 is TGTGCCAGCCGGACCTCCGGGGCCGCAGATACGCAGTATTTT. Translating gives CASRTSGAADTQYF.

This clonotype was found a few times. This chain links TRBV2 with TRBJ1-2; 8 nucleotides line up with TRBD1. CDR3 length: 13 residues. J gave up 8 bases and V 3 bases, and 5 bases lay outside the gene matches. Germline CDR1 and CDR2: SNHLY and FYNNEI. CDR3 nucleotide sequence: TGTGCCAGCAGTGAGGTTCAGGGGGCGGGCTACACCTTC. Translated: CASSEVQGAGYTF. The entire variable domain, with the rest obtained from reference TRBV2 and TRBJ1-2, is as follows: EPEVTQTPSHQVTQMGQEVILRCVPISNHLYFYWYRQILGQKVEFLVSFYNNEISEKSEIFDDQFSVERPDGSNFTLKIRSTKLEDSAMYFCASSEVQGAGYTFGSGTRLTVV.

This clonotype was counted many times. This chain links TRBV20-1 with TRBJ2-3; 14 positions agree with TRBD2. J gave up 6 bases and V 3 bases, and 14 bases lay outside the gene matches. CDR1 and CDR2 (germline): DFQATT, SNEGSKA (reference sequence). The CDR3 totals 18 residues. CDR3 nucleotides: TGCAGTGCTAGGAGTGGGACTAGCGGGGGTTACCTAATGGATACGCAGTATTTT. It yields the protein CSARSGTSGGYLMDTQYF.

CDR3 in DNA: TGTGCCAGCAGCTTAGTTCACGAACTCACAGGTTTGGAGACCCAGTACTTC. This gives the protein CASSLVHELTGLETQYF. V usage is TRBV7-8 and J usage is TRBJ2-5; perhaps TRBD1 as D (5 bases). V shed 1 base and J shed 5 bases, with 20 bases lying between them. This CDR3 contains 17 residues. In germline, CDR1 is SGHVS, CDR2 FQNEAQ.

CDR3 region: CASSYLTSERGEQYF. In nucleotides, the CDR3 is TGTGCCAGCAGCTACTTGACTAGCGAAAGGGGCGAGCAGTACTTC. This chain links TRBV5-4 with TRBJ2-7; 8 bases match TRBD2. The CDR3 sequence is 15 residues long. Germline CDR1 and CDR2: SGHNT and YYREEE (reference sequence). V gave up 3 bases and J gave up 6 bases; unmatched junction bases: 11.

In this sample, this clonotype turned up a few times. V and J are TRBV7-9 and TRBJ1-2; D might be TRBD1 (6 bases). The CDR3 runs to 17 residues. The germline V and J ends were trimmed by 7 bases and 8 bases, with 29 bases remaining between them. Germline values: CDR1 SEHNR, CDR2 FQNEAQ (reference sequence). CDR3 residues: CASTKPRLGGASGGYTF. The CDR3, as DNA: TGTGCCAGCACCAAACCCCGGTTGGGGGGCGCATCGGGCGGCTACACCTTC.

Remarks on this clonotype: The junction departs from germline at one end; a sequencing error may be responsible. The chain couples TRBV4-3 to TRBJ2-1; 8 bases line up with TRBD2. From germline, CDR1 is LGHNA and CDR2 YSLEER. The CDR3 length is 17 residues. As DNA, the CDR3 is TGCGTCAGCAGCCACTCAACCGGGGGGGGCCCCTACAATGAGCAGTTCTTC. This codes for CVSSHSTGGGPYNEQFF.